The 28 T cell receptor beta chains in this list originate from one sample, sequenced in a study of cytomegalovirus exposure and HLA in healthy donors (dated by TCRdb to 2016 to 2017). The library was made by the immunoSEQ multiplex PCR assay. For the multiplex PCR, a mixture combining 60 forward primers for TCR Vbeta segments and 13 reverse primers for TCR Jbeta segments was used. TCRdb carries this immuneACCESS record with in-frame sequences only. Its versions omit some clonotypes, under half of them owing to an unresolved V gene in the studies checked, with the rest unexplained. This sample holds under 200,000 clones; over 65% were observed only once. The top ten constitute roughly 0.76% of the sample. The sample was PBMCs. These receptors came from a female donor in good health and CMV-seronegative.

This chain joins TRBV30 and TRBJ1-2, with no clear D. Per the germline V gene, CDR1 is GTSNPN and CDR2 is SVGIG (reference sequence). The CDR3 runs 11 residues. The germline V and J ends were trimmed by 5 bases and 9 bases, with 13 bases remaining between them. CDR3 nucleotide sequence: TGTGCCTGGTACCGGGGAGACCGCTACACCTTC. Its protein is CAWYRGDRYTF.

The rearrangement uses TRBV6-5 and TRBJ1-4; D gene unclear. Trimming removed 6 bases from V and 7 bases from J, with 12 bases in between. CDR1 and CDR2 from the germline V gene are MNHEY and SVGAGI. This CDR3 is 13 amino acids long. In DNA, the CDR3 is TGTGCCAGCAGGCTTGGGCATCTTGAAAAACTGTTTTTT. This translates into CASRLGHLEKLFF.

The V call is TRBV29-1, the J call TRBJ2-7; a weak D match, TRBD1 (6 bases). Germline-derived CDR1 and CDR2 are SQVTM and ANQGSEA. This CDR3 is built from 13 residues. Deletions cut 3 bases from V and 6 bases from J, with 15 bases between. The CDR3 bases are TGCAGCGTTGACTCTCAGGGGAGAGGCGAGCAGTACTTC. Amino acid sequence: CSVDSQGRGEQYF.

The CDR3 sequence: CASSLTGTNGYTF. The CDR3, as DNA: TGTGCCAGCAGCCTCACAGGTACGAATGGCTACACCTTC. This chain joins TRBV5-4 and TRBJ1-2, with a weak D call TRBD1 (5 bases). The CDR3 extends over 13 amino acids. Trimming removed 4 bases at V and 6 bases at J, with 13 bases between. Looked up from germline, CDR1 is SGHNT and CDR2 is YYREEE (reference sequence).

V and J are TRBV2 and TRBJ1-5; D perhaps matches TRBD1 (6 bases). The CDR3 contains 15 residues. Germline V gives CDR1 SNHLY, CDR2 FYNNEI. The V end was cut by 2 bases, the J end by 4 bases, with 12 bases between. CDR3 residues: CASSEQGIGNQPQHF. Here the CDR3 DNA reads TGTGCCAGCAGTGAACAGGGGATAGGAAATCAGCCCCAGCATTTT. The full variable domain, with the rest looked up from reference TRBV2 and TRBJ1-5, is EPEVTQTPSHQVTQMGQEVILRCVPISNHLYFYWYRQILGQKVEFLVSFYNNEISEKSEIFDDQFSVERPDGSNFTLKIRSTKLEDSAMYFCASSEQGIGNQPQHFGDGTRLSIL.

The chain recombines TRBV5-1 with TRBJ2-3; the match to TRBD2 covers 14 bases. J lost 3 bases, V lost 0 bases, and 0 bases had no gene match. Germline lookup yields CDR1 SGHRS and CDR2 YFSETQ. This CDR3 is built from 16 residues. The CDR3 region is CASSLGTSGRTDTQYF. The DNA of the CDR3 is TGCGCCAGCAGCTTGGGGACTAGCGGGAGGACAGATACGCAGTATTTT.

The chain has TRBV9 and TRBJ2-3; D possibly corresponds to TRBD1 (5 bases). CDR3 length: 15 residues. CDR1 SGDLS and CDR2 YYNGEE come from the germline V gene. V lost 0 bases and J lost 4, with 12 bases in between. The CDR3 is CASSVEGRVSDTQYF. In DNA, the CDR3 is TGTGCCAGCAGCGTAGAGGGCAGGGTTTCAGATACGCAGTATTTT.

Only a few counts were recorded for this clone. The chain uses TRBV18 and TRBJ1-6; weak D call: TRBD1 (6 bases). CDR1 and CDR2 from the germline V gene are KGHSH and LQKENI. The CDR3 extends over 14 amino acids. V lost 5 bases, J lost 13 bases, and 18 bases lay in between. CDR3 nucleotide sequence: TGTGCCAGCTCATTTGGACAGAGGGAATCGCCCCTCCACTTT. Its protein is CASSFGQRESPLHF.

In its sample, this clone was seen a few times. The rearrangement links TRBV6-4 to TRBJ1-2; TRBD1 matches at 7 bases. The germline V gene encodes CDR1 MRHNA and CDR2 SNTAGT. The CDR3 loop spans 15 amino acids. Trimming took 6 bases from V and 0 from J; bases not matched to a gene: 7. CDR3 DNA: TGTGCCAGCAGGGTGAGACAGGGAGCTAACTATGGCTACACCTTC. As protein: CASRVRQGANYGYTF.

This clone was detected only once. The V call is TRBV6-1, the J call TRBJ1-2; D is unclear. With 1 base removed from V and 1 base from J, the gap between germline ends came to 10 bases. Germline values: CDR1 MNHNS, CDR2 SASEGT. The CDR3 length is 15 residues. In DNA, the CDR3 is TGTGCCAGCAGTGAAGGAAGAGGGAGTAACTATGGCTACACCTTC. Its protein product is CASSEGRGSNYGYTF.

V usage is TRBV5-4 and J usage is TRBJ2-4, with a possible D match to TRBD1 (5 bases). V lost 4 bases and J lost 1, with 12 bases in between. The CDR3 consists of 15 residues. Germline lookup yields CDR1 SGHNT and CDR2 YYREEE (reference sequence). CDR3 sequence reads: CASSRRGAAKNIQYF. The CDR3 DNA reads TGTGCCAGCAGCCGTCGTGGGGCGGCCAAAAACATTCAGTACTTC.

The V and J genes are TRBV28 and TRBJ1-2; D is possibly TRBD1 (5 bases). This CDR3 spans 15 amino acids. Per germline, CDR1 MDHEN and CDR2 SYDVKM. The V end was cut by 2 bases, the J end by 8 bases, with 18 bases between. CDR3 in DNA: TGTGCCAGCAGTTTAAGTTTGGGGCCGAGGAGAGGCTACACCTTC. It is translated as CASSLSLGPRRGYTF.

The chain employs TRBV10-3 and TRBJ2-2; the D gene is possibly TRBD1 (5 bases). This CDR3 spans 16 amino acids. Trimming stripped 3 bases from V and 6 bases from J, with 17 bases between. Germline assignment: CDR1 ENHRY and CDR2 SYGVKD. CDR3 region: CAISEGFLGVAGELFF. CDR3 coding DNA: TGTGCCATCAGTGAAGGCTTTCTAGGGGTCGCCGGGGAGCTGTTTTTT.

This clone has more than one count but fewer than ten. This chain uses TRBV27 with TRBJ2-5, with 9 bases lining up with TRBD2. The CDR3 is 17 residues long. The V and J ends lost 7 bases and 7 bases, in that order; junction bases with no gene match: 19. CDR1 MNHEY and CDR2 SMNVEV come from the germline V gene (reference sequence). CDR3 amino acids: CASKGAGTSPLSGTQYF. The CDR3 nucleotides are TGTGCCAGCAAGGGGGCCGGGACTAGCCCCTTAAGCGGGACCCAGTACTTC.

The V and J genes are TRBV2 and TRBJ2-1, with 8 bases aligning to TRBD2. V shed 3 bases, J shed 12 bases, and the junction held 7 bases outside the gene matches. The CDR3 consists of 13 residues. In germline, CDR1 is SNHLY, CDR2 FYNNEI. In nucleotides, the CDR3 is TGTGCCAGCAGTGACTGGGGACTAGTGGGGCAGTTCTTC. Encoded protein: CASSDWGLVGQFF.

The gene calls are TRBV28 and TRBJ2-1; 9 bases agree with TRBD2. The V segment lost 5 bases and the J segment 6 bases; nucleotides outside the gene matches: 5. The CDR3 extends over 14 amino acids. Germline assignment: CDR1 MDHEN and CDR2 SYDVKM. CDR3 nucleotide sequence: TGTGCCAGCAGTGGGTTAGCGGGAGTCAATGAGCAGTTCTTC. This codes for CASSGLAGVNEQFF.

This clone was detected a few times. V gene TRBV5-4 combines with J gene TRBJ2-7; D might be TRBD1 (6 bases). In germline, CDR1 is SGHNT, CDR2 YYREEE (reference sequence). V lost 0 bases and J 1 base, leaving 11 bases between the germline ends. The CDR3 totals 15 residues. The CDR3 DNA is TGTGCCAGCAGCTTGGGGTCGGACAGATCCTACGAGCAGTACTTC. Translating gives CASSLGSDRSYEQYF.

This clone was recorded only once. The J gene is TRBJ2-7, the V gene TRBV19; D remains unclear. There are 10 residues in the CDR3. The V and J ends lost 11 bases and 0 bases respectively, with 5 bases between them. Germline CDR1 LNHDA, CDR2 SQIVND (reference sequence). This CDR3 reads CAPSSYEQYF. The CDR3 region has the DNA TGTGCCCCATCCTCCTACGAGCAGTACTTC.

The CDR3 DNA reads as TGCGCCAGCAGCCTTAGGGCCGTAGCGGGGGGCTCCTCCACAGATACGCAGTATTTT. This translates into CASSLRAVAGGSSTDTQYF. The J gene is TRBJ2-3, the V gene TRBV4-3; 10 positions agree with TRBD2. CDR3 length: 19 amino acids. CDR1 LGHNA and CDR2 YSLEER come from the germline V gene. J gave up 2 bases and V 4 bases, and 15 bases lay outside the gene matches.

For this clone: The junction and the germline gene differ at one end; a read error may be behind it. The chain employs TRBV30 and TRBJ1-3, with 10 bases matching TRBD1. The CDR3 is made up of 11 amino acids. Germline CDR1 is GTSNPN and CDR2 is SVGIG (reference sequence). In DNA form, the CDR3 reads TGCGGGGGACAGGGGCGAAACACCATATATTTT. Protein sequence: CGGQGRNTIYF. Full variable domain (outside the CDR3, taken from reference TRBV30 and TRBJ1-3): SQTIHQWPATLVQPVGSPLSLECTVEGTSNPNLYWYRQAAGRGLQLLFYSVGIGQISSEVPQNLSASRPQDRQFILSSKKLLLSDSGFYLCGGQGRNTIYFGEGSWLTVV.

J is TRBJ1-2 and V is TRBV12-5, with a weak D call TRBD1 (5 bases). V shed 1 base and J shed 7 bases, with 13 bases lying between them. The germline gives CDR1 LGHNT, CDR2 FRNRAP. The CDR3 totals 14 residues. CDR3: CASGLDGRVSGYTF. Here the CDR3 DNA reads TGTGCTAGTGGTTTGGACGGCAGGGTGAGTGGCTACACCTTC.

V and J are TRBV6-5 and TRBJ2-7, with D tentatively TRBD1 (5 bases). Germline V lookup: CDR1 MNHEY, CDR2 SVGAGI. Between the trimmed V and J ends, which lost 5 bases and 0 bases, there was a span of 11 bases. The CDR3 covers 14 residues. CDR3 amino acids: CASSRTGDSYEQYF. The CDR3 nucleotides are TGTGCCAGCAGTCGTACAGGTGACTCCTACGAGCAGTACTTC.

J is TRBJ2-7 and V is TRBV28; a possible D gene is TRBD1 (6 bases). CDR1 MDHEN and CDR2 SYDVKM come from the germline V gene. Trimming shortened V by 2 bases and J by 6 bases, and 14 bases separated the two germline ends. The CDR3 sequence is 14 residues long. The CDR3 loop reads CASSLAQTGSEQYF. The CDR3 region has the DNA TGTGCCAGCAGTTTAGCCCAAACAGGGTCCGAGCAGTACTTC.

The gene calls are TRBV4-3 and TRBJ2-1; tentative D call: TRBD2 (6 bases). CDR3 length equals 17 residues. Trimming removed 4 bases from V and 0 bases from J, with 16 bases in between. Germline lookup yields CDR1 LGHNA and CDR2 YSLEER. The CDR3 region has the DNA TGCGCCAGCAGCCCCTGGGCTAGCGCTAGCTCCTACAATGAGCAGTTCTTC. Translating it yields CASSPWASASSYNEQFF.

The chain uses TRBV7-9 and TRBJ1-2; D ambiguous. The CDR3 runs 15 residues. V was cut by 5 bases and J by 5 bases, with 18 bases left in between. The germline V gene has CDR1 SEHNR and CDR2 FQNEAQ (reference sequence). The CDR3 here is CASSRSETESYGYTF. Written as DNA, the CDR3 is TGTGCCAGCAGCCGAAGCGAGACGGAATCATATGGCTACACCTTC.

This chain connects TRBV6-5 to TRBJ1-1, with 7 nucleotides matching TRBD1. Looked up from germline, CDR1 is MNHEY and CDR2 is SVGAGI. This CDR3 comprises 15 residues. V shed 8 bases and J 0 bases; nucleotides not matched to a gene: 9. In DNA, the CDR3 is TGTGCCAGCGCCCCCCAGGGGGGAGTGAACACTGAAGCTTTCTTT. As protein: CASAPQGGVNTEAFF.

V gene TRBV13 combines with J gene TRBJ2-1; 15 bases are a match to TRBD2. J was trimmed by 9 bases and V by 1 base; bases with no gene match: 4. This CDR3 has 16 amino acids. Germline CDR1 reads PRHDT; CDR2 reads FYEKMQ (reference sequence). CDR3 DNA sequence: TGTGCCAGCAGCTTAGTCGGGACTAGCGGGAGGTGTGAGCAGTTCTTC. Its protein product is CASSLVGTSGRCEQFF.

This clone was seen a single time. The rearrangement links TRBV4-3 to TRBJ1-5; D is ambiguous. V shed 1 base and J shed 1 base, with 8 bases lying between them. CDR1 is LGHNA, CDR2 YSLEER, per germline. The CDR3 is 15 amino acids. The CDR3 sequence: CASSQVHSSNQPQHF. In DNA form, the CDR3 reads TGCGCCAGCAGCCAAGTTCACAGCAGCAATCAGCCCCAGCATTTT.